The source of this T cell receptor (beta chain) is a study of blood T cells in healthy people across ages. Alongside a J-beta primer mix, a sample-barcoded 5' primer served in a second PCR lasting about 7 to 11 cycles. In TCRdb, the 5' RACE reads were re-called with MiXCR into one record per CDR3 protein. Of over 1,500,000 distinct CDR3 sequences in the sample, roughly 52% were seen once. The CDR3 sequence is 15 residues long. CDR1 is SGHRS, CDR2 YFSETQ, per germline. Losses at the gene ends were 0 bases for V and 3 bases for J; bases not matched to a gene: 6. The V gene is TRBV5-1, the J gene TRBJ2-7, with 7 bases matching TRBD2. This sequence originates from a woman between 35 and 50 years old in good health. The sample comprised blood. The CDR3 coding sequence is TGCGCCAGCAGCTTGGAGGGAGGGGACCTCTACGAGCAGTACTTC. This translates into CASSLEGGDLYEQYF.